The 22 T cell receptor beta chains below were found in one sample sequenced in a study of neurological immune-mediated disorders. Using its own MiXCR run on the 5' RACE reads, TCRdb lists one record per CDR3 protein. The sample contains about 19,000 distinct CDR3 sequences, approximately 7.8% of which appear only once. Sequences were obtained from CD8+ T cells from blood. These TCRs come from a woman under 40 with HTLV-1-associated myelopathy (HAM/TSP).

This clonotype came up many times. The chain employs TRBV20-1 and TRBJ1-2, with D hard to call. Germline V gene lookup returns CDR1 DFQATT and CDR2 SNEGSKA (reference sequence). Trimming removed 6 bases at V and 8 bases at J, with 16 bases between. This CDR3 is built from 12 residues. The CDR3 loop reads CSAIQDQGGYTF. CDR3 bases: TGCAGTGCGATCCAGGACCAAGGGGGCTACACCTTC.

This clonotype showed up many times. The CDR3 sequence is CASTQGARGYTF. CDR3 DNA sequence: TGTGCCAGTACCCAGGGGGCTCGTGGCTACACCTTC. The chain links TRBV19 to TRBJ1-2, with 8 bases identical to TRBD1. This CDR3 has 12 residues. Germline loops: CDR1 LNHDA, CDR2 SQIVND (reference sequence). The ends lost 7 bases at V and 7 bases at J; junction bases unmatched: 5.

This clonotype was counted at least ten times. The chain links TRBV5-1 to TRBJ2-7; 7 bases are shared with TRBD1. With V trimmed by 4 bases and J by 2 bases, 6 bases remained unmatched. Germline lookup yields CDR1 SGHRS and CDR2 YFSETQ. This CDR3 is built from 14 residues. This chain's CDR3 is CASSTGDSTYEQYF. In DNA form, the CDR3 reads TGCGCCAGCAGCACTGGGGACAGTACCTACGAGCAGTACTTC.

This clonotype was counted at least ten times. The gene calls are TRBV29-1 and TRBJ2-6, with 9 bases that match TRBD1. Looked up from germline, CDR1 is SQVTM and CDR2 is ANQGSEA. The CDR3 is made up of 15 amino acids. The V segment lost 6 bases and the J segment 0 bases; nucleotides outside the gene matches: 3. In DNA, the CDR3 is TGCAGCGTGCCGGGACAGGGCTCTGGGGCCAACGTCCTGACTTTC. This gives the protein CSVPGQGSGANVLTF.

This clonotype was seen at least ten times. The chain employs TRBV7-9 and TRBJ2-7; D call uncertain. The CDR3 consists of 14 residues. In germline, CDR1 is SEHNR, CDR2 FQNEAQ (reference sequence). The V gene lost 4 bases and the J gene lost 1 base, with 11 bases spanning the gap. This chain's CDR3 is CASSSPSQSYEQYF. CDR3 coding DNA: TGTGCCAGCAGCTCGCCGTCCCAGTCCTACGAGCAGTACTTC.

This clonotype was seen many times. V usage is TRBV7-3 and J usage is TRBJ2-3; TRBD1 or TRBD2 may be the D gene (5 bases each). Germline assignment: CDR1 SGHTA and CDR2 FQGTGA. Trimming cost V 4 bases and J 5 bases, with 19 bases left between them. The CDR3 has 16 amino acids. CDR3 region: CASSSTGTSHGDTQYF. DNA of the CDR3: TGTGCCAGCAGCTCCACCGGGACCTCTCATGGAGATACGCAGTATTTT.

This chain joins TRBV14 and TRBJ2-1, with a weak D call TRBD1 (6 bases). This CDR3 has 17 residues. Trimming pared 0 bases from V and 0 bases from J, leaving 12 bases between. CDR1 is SGHDN and CDR2 is FVKESK in the germline V gene. The CDR3 loop is CASSQEDRPFSYNEQFF. The CDR3 bases are TGTGCCAGCAGCCAAGAAGACAGGCCTTTCTCCTACAATGAGCAGTTCTTC.

In its sample, this clonotype was seen many times. This chain links TRBV19 with TRBJ1-6, with D perhaps matching TRBD1 (6 bases). From germline, CDR1 is LNHDA and CDR2 SQIVND (reference sequence). The CDR3 loop spans 14 amino acids. V lost 7 bases, J lost 10 bases, and 17 bases lay in between. CDR3 bases: TGTGCCAGTACCATAACAGGGTCCGGGTCACCCCTCCACTTT. It encodes CASTITGSGSPLHF.

This clonotype has a count of ten or more. This chain links TRBV7-8 with TRBJ2-7; 7 bases map to TRBD1. Germline V gene data show CDR1 as SGHVS and CDR2 as FQNEAQ. Trimming removed 6 bases from V and 2 bases from J; junction bases left unmatched: 4. The CDR3 length is 13 residues. CDR3 sequence reads: CASSTGDTYEQYF. The CDR3 DNA reads as TGTGCCAGCAGTACAGGGGATACCTACGAGCAGTACTTC.

This clonotype was seen ten or more times. V and J are TRBV6-5 and TRBJ1-1; D ambiguous. CDR3 length: 16 amino acids. Germline values: CDR1 MNHEY, CDR2 SVGAGI. Deletions cut 0 bases from V and 8 bases from J, with 19 bases between. The CDR3 DNA is TGTGCCAGCAGTTACTCTGTTGGGGAGGTCTCCCTCGAAGCTTTCTTT. Residues: CASSYSVGEVSLEAFF.

This clonotype has ten or more counts. The chain has TRBV12-3 or TRBV12-4 and TRBJ1-1; TRBD1 matches 7 bases. The trim removed 2 bases at V and 10 bases at J, leaving 10 bases unmatched. The CDR3 contains 14 residues. The CDR3 sequence is CASSLTGARGGAFF. In DNA form, the CDR3 reads TGTGCCAGCAGTTTAACAGGGGCCCGAGGGGGAGCTTTCTTT.

The table lists this clonotype with many counts. V and J are TRBV20-1 and TRBJ1-6; D is unclear. CDR3 length equals 16 residues. Germline CDR1 DFQATT, CDR2 SNEGSKA (reference sequence). V was cut by 3 bases and J by 0 bases, with 12 bases left in between. The CDR3 spells CSASDALGSYNSPLHF. The DNA of the CDR3 is TGCAGTGCTAGTGATGCTTTGGGCTCCTATAATTCACCCCTCCACTTT.

This clonotype was counted many times. This chain links TRBV29-1 with TRBJ2-2, with unresolved D. CDR3 length: 11 amino acids. V was shortened by 6 bases and J by 6 bases, with 8 bases between the two germline ends. Germline CDR1 is SQVTM and CDR2 is ANQGSEA. The DNA of the CDR3 is TGCAGCGTCCTATTCTCCGGGGAGCTGTTTTTT. Amino acids: CSVLFSGELFF.

There are many counts of this clonotype. This chain links TRBV20-1 with TRBJ2-3; TRBD2 matches at 10 bases. Germline V gene data show CDR1 as DFQATT and CDR2 as SNEGSKA (reference sequence). This CDR3 has 13 amino acids. CDR3 in amino acids: CRTSGSSTDTQYF. CDR3 DNA: TGCAGGACTAGCGGGTCTAGCACAGATACGCAGTATTTT.

The table lists this clonotype with many counts. The gene calls are TRBV4-1 and TRBJ2-2; D ambiguous. V lost 1 base and J lost 1, with 7 bases in between. CDR1 and CDR2 from the germline V gene are MGHRA and YSYEKL. The CDR3 totals 15 residues. This chain's CDR3 is CASSQVVGNTGELFF. The CDR3 nucleotides read TGCGCCAGCAGCCAAGTAGTAGGGAACACCGGGGAGCTGTTTTTT.

Ten or more counts support this clonotype. The rearrangement joins TRBV9 to TRBJ1-2; 9 positions match TRBD1. The germline V gene encodes CDR1 SGDLS and CDR2 YYNGEE. The CDR3 is made up of 13 amino acids. The V and J ends lost 3 bases and 8 bases, in that order; junction bases with no gene match: 5. The CDR3 DNA reads TGTGCCAGCAGCGAGGGACAGGGATTAGGCTACACCTTC. It is translated as CASSEGQGLGYTF.

The table lists this clonotype with a few counts. The CDR3 protein is CASLIAGGSSYEQYF. As DNA, the CDR3 is TGTGCCTCGTTAATAGCGGGGGGCAGCTCCTACGAGCAGTACTTC. The J gene is TRBJ2-7, the V gene TRBV30; 10 nucleotides align to TRBD2. Trimming took 7 bases from V and 0 from J; bases not matched to a gene: 9. This CDR3 has 15 amino acids. Germline CDR1 reads GTSNPN; CDR2 reads SVGIG (reference sequence).

This clonotype was seen ten or more times. The V call is TRBV6-4, the J call TRBJ2-1; 8 nucleotides align to TRBD2. The CDR3 totals 14 residues. The V segment lost 2 bases and the J segment 11 bases; nucleotides outside the gene matches: 8. The germline V gene encodes CDR1 MRHNA and CDR2 SNTAGT. CDR3 region: CASSDGTSTMQQFF. DNA of the CDR3: TGTGCCAGCAGTGACGGGACTAGTACAATGCAGCAGTTCTTC.

Many counts were recorded for this clonotype. The rearrangement links TRBV15 to TRBJ2-7, with 9 bases aligning to TRBD1. Germline CDR1 reads LNHNV; CDR2 reads YYDKDF (reference sequence). The V segment lost 1 base and the J segment 7 bases; nucleotides outside the gene matches: 2. The CDR3 totals 13 residues. CDR3 residues: CATSRGQGEEQYF. The CDR3 DNA follows: TGTGCCACCAGCAGAGGACAGGGGGAAGAGCAGTACTTC. Using reference TRBV15 and TRBJ2-7 for the parts outside the CDR3, the full variable domain is DAMVIQNPRYQVTQFGKPVTLSCSQTLNHNVMYWYQQKSSQAPKLLFHYYDKDFNNEADTPDNFQSRRPNTSFCFLDIRSPGLGDTAMYLCATSRGQGEEQYFGPGTRLTVT.

This clonotype was counted at least ten times. The CDR3 loop is CASSDTVIGAKNIQYF. CDR3 sequence (DNA): TGTGCCAGCAGTGATACAGTTATCGGGGCCAAAAACATTCAGTACTTC. J is TRBJ2-4 and V is TRBV2; unclear D gene. Per the germline V gene, CDR1 is SNHLY and CDR2 is FYNNEI. The CDR3 is 16 amino acids. V lost 3 bases and J 1 base, leaving 13 bases between the germline ends. The variable domain in full, completed from reference TRBV2 and TRBJ2-4, reads EPEVTQTPSHQVTQMGQEVILRCVPISNHLYFYWYRQILGQKVEFLVSFYNNEISEKSEIFDDQFSVERPDGSNFTLKIRSTKLEDSAMYFCASSDTVIGAKNIQYFGAGTRLSVL.

This clonotype was detected ten times or more. This chain connects TRBV6-5 to TRBJ1-1; D uncertain. The V end was cut by 2 bases, the J end by 1 base, with 5 bases between. CDR1 and CDR2 (germline): MNHEY, SVGAGI. This CDR3 has 13 residues. Here the CDR3 reads CASSYGRNTEAFF. Here the CDR3 DNA reads TGTGCCAGCAGTTACGGAAGGAACACTGAAGCTTTCTTT.

There are many counts of this clonotype. This chain joins TRBV27 and TRBJ1-6; D gene unclear. Germline V CDR1 and CDR2: MNHEY, SMNVEV (reference sequence). This CDR3 is built from 14 residues. The V end lost 6 bases, the J end lost 3 bases, and 9 bases lay between the germline ends. CDR3 nucleotides: TGTGCCAGCAGGCCCGGGGACTATAATTCACCCCTCCACTTT. It specifies CASRPGDYNSPLHF.